Sequencing of this TCR beta chain was carried out in a study of shared clonotypes between healthy human individuals. Regarding the study as a whole: For naive CD4 cells, 5% to 6.5% of clonotypes were shared across a handful of donors.

With regard to this clone: No antigen is known for it.

V lost 3 bases to trimming and J lost 0 bases; unmatched junction nucleotides: 4. The V gene's germline CDR1 is SQVTM and CDR2 ANQGSEA. The CDR3 sequence is 14 residues long. As processed by the authors: Filtering of immunoSEQ junctional sequences could not match full-length read filtering. Repertoires were generated with immunoSEQ multiplex PCR, while TCRdb's copy carries only in-frame clones and drops some. V, J and clone size are those of that table, while D and trimming were read from the DNA. The sample shows around 690,000 clones, around 90% of them seen only once. The donors, healthy adults who were HIV-negative, had experienced no recent acute infections or vaccinations.

The chain combines TRBV29-1 with TRBJ1-1; 7 bases align to TRBD1. The clonotype comes from a man between 18 and 29 years old in good health. Some clones in this sample may be carry-over from other donors' samples. Sequencing input: memory CD8+ T cells from PBMCs. As for subset: CD45RO+ cells pooled with CCR7-negative TemRA cells. DNA for the CDR3: TGCAGCGTTGACTCGACAGGGTTGAACACTGAAGCTTTCTTT. Its translation is CSVDSTGLNTEAFF.